This is a list of T cell receptor beta chains from one sample in a study of blood T cell repertoires in COVID-19. Libraries were prepared by immunoSEQ multiplex PCR; TCRdb keeps only in-frame clonotypes and omits some of them. The sample holds 130,000 or so clones, around four fifths seen once. The sample consisted of peripheral blood. The receptors derive from a human donor in a cohort sampled during active COVID-19. Both conserved end residues are part of each CDR3. D genes are given only for firm matches. The size of a clone is reported for some rows only, either as once, few or many, or as a class for expanded clones.

cdr3_nt cdr3_aa d_call clone_size j_call v_call
TGTGCCAGCAGCTATGGAGTAGTGAACGAGCAGTACTTC CASSYGVVNEQYF NA few TRBJ2-7 TRBV5-4
TGTGCCAGCAGCTTGTTACCGGGCGGGAGTCAGTACAATGAGCAGTTCTTC CASSLLPGGSQYNEQFF TRBD2 few TRBJ2-1 TRBV5-6
TGTGCCAGCAGCTCGGGACTAGCGGGAGAGACCCAGTACTTC CASSSGLAGETQYF TRBD2 NA TRBJ2-5 TRBV7-8
TGTGCCACCAGTGACCGCGACAGGCTCTCCTACGAGCAGTACTTC CATSDRDRLSYEQYF NA NA TRBJ2-7 TRBV24-1
TGTGCCAGCAGCGGACTAGCGGGAGGGCCAGAGACCCAGTACTTC CASSGLAGGPETQYF TRBD2 NA TRBJ2-5 TRBV2
TGTGCCAGCGGCGGACAGGGTGTCTTTCAAGAGACCCAGTACTTC CASGGQGVFQETQYF TRBD1 NA TRBJ2-5 TRBV5-5
TGTGCCAGCAGCTTGGGCCACCCGATCACAGATACGCAGTATTTT CASSLGHPITDTQYF NA few TRBJ2-3 TRBV7-2
TGTGCCAGTAGTATGGGGACTAGCGGGAGGAATGAGCAGTTCTTC CASSMGTSGRNEQFF TRBD2 few TRBJ2-1 TRBV19
TGTGCCAGCAGCTTTGTAGGGGCTGATGGCTACACCTTC CASSFVGADGYTF NA NA TRBJ1-2 TRBV5-4
TGCGCCAGCAGCTTGGGCGGGTACTCCTACAATGAGCAGTTCTTC CASSLGGYSYNEQFF NA NA TRBJ2-1 TRBV5-1
TGTGCCAGCAAATCAGGGGGCGATGGCTACACCTTC CASKSGGDGYTF TRBD1 NA TRBJ1-2 TRBV28
TGTGCCAGCAAAAAAGACAGAAACAATTCACCCCTCCACTTT CASKKDRNNSPLHF NA once TRBJ1-6 TRBV2